These 7 T cell receptor beta chains were sequenced from one sample in a study of T cell changes during pregnancy in multiple sclerosis. Assay used: immunoSEQ multiplex PCR; TCRdb lists only in-frame clones, some missing. The data show 75,000 to 80,000 clones, just over 90% seen once. Sequences were derived from peripheral blood, sampled in the second trimester of pregnancy. Source of these receptors: a female donor in good health, enrolled as a control in a pregnancy study.

The chain links TRBV9 to TRBJ2-3, with 9 bases aligning to TRBD2. CDR3 length: 16 residues. The V gene's germline CDR1 is SGDLS and CDR2 YYNGEE. The ends lost 0 bases at V and 5 bases at J; junction bases unmatched: 7. This CDR3 is CASSVGLAGVGDTQYF. For the CDR3, the DNA is TGTGCCAGCAGCGTAGGGTTAGCGGGGGTGGGAGATACGCAGTATTTT.

The rearrangement uses TRBV6-5 and TRBJ1-5; D gene unclear. The CDR3 loop spans 12 amino acids. The germline V and J ends were trimmed by 6 bases and 6 bases, with 9 bases remaining between them. Looked up from germline, CDR1 is MNHEY and CDR2 is SVGAGI. The CDR3 here is CASSPNPQPQHF. CDR3 bases: TGTGCCAGCAGCCCTAACCCTCAGCCCCAGCATTTT.

This clone was observed a single time. The CDR3 nucleotides read TGTGCCAGCAGTTTCCTAACTAGAACGGGAACCGGGGAGCTGTTTTTT. Translated, it gives CASSFLTRTGTGELFF. This chain uses TRBV6-6 with TRBJ2-2, with a possible D match to TRBD2 (5 bases). Germline loops: CDR1 MNHNY, CDR2 SVGAGI (reference sequence). Between the trimmed V and J ends, which lost 4 bases and 5 bases, there was a span of 17 bases. This CDR3 contains 16 residues.

This clone was seen just once. J is TRBJ2-2 and V is TRBV5-6; 7 bases are a match to TRBD1. CDR3 length: 16 residues. V was clipped by 2 bases and J by 2 bases; unmatched bases: 6. CDR1 is SGHDT and CDR2 is YYEEEE in the germline V gene. The CDR3 here is CASSFFRGINTGELFF. In nucleotides, the CDR3 is TGTGCCAGCAGCTTCTTCAGGGGGATAAACACCGGGGAGCTGTTTTTT.

The genes are TRBV19 and TRBJ2-2, with D maybe TRBD1 (5 bases). V was pared by 4 bases and J by 7 bases, with 13 bases between. The CDR3 length is 14 residues. The germline CDR1 and CDR2 sequences are LNHDA and SQIVND (reference sequence). The CDR3 DNA reads as TGTGCCAGTAGTACGGCCAGGGTAGGCGGGGAGCTGTTTTTT. It encodes CASSTARVGGELFF.

The chain links TRBV13 to TRBJ2-2; TRBD2 aligns across 10 bases. The germline gives CDR1 PRHDT, CDR2 FYEKMQ (reference sequence). With V trimmed by 5 bases and J by 6 bases, 6 bases remained unmatched. This CDR3 contains 15 residues. As DNA, the CDR3 is TGTGCCAGCAGCGAACCGGGACTAGCGCCCGGGGAGCTGTTTTTT. It specifies CASSEPGLAPGELFF.

This rearrangement joins TRBV4-3 to TRBJ2-1; 9 bases align to TRBD1. Germline trimming cut 1 base from V and 4 bases from J; bases unmatched to any gene: 14. The CDR3 sequence is 19 residues long. Per germline, CDR1 LGHNA and CDR2 YSLEER. The CDR3 region has the DNA TGCGCCAGCAGCCAAGTCCTTCGGCGCGGGACAGGGACATACAATGAGCAGTTCTTC. This sequence encodes CASSQVLRRGTGTYNEQFF.